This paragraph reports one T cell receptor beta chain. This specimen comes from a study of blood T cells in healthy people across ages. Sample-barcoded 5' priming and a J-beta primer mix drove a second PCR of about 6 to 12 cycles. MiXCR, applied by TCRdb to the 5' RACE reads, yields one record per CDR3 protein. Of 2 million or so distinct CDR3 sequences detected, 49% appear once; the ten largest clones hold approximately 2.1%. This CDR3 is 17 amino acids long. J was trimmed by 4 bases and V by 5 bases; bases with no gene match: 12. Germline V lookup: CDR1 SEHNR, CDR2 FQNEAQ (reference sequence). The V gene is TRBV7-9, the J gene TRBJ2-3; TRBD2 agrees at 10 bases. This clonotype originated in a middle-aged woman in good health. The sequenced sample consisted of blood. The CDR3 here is CASSPMPSTSGSDTQYF. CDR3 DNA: TGTGCCAGCAGCCCCATGCCGTCGACTAGCGGGTCAGATACGCAGTATTTT. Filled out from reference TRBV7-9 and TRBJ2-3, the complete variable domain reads DTGVSQNPRHKITKRGQNVTFRCDPISEHNRLYWYRQTLGQGPEFLTYFQNEAQLEKSRLLSDRFSAERPKGSFSTLEIQRTEQGDSAMYLCASSPMPSTSGSDTQYFGPGTRLTVL.